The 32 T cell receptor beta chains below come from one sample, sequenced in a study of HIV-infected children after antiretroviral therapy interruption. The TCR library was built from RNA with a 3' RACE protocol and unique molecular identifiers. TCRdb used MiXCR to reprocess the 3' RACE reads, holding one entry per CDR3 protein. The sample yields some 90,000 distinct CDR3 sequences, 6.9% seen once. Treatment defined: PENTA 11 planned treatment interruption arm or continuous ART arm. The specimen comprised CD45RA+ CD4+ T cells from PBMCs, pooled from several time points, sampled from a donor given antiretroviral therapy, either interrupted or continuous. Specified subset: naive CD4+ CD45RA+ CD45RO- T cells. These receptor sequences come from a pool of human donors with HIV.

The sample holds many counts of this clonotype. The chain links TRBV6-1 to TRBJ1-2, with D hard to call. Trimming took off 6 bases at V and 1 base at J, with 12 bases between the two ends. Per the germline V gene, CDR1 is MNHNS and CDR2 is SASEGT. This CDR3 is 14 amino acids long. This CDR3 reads CASSSLRSNYGYTF. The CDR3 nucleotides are TGTGCCAGCAGCTCGCTAAGGAGTAACTATGGCTACACCTTC.

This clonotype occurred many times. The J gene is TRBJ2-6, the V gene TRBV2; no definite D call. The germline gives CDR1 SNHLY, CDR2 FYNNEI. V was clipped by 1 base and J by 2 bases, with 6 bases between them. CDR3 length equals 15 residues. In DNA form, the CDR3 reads TGTGCCAGCAGTGAAGGGGAACCTGGGGCCAACGTCCTGACTTTC. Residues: CASSEGEPGANVLTF.

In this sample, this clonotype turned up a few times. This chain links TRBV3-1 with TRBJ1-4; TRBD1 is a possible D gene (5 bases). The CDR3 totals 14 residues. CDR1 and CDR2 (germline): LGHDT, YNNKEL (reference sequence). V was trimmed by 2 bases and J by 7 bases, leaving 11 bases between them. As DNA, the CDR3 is TGTGCCAGCAGCCAACCAGGGAAAGCTGAAAAACTGTTTTTT. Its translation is CASSQPGKAEKLFF.

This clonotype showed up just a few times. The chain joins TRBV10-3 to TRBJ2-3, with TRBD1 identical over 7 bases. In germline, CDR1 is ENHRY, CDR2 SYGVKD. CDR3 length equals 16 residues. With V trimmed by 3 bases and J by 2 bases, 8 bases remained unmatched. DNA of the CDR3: TGTGCCATCAGTGAACCAGGACAGGAATTCACAGATACGCAGTATTTT. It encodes CAISEPGQEFTDTQYF.

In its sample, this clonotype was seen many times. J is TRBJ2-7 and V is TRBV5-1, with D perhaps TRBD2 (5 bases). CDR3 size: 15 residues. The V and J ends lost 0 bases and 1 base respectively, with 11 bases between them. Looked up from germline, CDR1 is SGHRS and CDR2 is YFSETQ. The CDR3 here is CASSLEGRLSYEQYF. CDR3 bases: TGCGCCAGCAGCTTGGAAGGCAGACTATCCTACGAGCAGTACTTC. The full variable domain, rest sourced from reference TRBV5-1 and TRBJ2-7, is KAGVTQTPRYLIKTRGQQVTLSCSPISGHRSVSWYQQTPGQGLQFLFEYFSETQRNKGNFPGRFSGRQFSNSRSEMNVSTLELGDSALYLCASSLEGRLSYEQYFGPGTRLTVT.

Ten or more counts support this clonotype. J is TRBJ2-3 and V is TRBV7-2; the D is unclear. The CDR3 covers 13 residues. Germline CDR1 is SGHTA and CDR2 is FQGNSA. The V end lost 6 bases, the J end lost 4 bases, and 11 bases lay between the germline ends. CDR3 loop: CASRGSRADTQYF. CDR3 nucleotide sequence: TGTGCCAGCAGGGGAAGTAGGGCAGATACGCAGTATTTT.

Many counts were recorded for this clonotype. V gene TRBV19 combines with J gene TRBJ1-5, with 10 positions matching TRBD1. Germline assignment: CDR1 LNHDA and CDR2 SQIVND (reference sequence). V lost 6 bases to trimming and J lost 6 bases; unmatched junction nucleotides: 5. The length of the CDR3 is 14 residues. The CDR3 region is CASRKTGGGQPQHF. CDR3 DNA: TGTGCCAGTAGGAAGACAGGGGGCGGTCAGCCCCAGCATTTT.

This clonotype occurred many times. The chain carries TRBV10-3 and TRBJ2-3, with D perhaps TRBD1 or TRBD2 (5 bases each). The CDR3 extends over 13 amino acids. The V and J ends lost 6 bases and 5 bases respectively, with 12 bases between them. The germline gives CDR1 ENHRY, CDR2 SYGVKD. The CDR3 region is CAISPEGRDTQYF. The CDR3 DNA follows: TGTGCCATCAGCCCCGAGGGGAGAGATACGCAGTATTTT.

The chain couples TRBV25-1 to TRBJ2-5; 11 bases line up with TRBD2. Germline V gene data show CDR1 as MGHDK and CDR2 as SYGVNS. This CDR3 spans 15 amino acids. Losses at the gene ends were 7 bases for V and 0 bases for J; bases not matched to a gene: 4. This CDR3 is CASMSSGRYQETQYF. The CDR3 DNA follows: TGTGCCAGCATGTCTAGCGGGAGGTACCAAGAGACCCAGTACTTC.

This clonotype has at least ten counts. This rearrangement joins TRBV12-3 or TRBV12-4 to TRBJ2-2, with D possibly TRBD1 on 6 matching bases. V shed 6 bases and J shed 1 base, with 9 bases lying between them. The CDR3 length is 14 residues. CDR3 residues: CASRRDKNTGELFF. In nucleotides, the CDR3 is TGTGCCAGCAGACGGGACAAGAACACCGGGGAGCTGTTTTTT.

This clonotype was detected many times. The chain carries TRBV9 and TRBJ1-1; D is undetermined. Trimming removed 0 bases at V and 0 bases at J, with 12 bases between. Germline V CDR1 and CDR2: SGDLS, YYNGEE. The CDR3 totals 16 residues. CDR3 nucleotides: TGTGCCAGCAGCGTAGGAATAGCAGGCATGAACACTGAAGCTTTCTTT. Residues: CASSVGIAGMNTEAFF.

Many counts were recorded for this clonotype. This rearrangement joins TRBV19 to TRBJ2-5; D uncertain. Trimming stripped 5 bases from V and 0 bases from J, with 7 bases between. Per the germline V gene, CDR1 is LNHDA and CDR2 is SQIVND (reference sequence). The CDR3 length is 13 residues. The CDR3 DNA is TGTGCCAGTAGTTCGTACCACCAAGAGACCCAGTACTTC. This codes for CASSSYHQETQYF.

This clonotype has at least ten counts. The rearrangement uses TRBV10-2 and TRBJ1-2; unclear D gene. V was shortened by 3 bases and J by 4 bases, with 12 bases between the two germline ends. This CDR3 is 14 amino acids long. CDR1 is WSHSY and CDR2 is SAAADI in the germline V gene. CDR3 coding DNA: TGCGCCAGCAGTGATAGGTACCCGGCCTATGGCTACACCTTC. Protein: CASSDRYPAYGYTF.

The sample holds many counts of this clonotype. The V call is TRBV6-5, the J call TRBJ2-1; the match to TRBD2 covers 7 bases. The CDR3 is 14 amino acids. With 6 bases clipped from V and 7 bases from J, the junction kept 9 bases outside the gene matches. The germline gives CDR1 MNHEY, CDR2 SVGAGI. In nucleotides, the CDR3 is TGTGCCAGCAGCCCAAACCGGGGGGAAAATGAGCAGTTCTTC. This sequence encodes CASSPNRGENEQFF.

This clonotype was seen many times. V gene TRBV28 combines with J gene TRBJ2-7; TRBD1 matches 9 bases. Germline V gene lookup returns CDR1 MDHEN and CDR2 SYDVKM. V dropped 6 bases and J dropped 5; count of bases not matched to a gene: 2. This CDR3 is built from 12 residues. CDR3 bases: TGTGCCAGCAGGGACAGGGGCCACGAGCAGTACTTC. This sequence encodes CASRDRGHEQYF.

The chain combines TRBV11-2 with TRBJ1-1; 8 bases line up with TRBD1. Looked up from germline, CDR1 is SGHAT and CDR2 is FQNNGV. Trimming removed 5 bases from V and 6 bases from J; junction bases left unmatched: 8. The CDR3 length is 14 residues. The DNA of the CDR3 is TGTGCCAGCAGCCTACGGACAGGGAAGGCTGAAGCTTTCTTT. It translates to CASSLRTGKAEAFF.

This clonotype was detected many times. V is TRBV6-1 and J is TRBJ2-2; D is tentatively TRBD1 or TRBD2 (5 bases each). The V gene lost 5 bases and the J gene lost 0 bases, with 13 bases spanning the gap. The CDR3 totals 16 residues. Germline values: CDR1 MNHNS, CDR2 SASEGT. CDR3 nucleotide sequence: TGTGCCAGCAGTAGAGTGGTGGGGGCGAACACCGGGGAGCTGTTTTTT. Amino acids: CASSRVVGANTGELFF.

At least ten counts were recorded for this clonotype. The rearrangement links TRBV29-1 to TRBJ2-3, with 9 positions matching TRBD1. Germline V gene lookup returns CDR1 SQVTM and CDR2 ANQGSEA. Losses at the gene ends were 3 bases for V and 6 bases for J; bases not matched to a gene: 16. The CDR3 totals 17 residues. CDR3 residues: CSVEDRGRLRGTDTQYF. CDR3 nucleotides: TGCAGCGTTGAGGACAGGGGAAGACTGAGAGGTACCGATACGCAGTATTTT.

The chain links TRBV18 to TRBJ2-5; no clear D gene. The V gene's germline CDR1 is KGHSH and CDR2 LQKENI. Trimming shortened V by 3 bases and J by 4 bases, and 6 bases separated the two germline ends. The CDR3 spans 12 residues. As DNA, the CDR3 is TGTGCCAGCTCACCGCCCGCAGAGACCCAGTACTTC. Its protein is CASSPPAETQYF.

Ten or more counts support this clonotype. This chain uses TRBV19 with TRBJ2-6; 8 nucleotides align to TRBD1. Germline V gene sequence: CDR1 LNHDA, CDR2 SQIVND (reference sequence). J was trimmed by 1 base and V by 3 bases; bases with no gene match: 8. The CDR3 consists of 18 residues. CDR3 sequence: CASSIQGAWISGANVLTF. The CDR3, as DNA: TGTGCCAGTAGTATCCAGGGGGCATGGATTTCTGGGGCCAACGTCCTGACTTTC.

Written as DNA, the CDR3 is TGCAGTGCTAGAGACCAGCGGACCTATGGCTACACCTTC. Translating it yields CSARDQRTYGYTF. The V gene is TRBV20-1, the J gene TRBJ1-2; D not certain. The V end was cut by 0 bases, the J end by 4 bases, with 9 bases between. Per germline, CDR1 DFQATT and CDR2 SNEGSKA (reference sequence). This CDR3 is 13 amino acids long.

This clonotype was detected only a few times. CDR3 region: CATSRDTGEYTGELFF. The DNA of the CDR3 is TGTGCCACCAGCAGAGATACGGGAGAATACACCGGGGAGCTGTTTTTT. The chain employs TRBV15 and TRBJ2-2; D is perhaps TRBD2 (6 bases). V lost 0 bases to trimming and J lost 3 bases, with 11 bases between them. This CDR3 contains 16 residues. CDR1 is LNHNV and CDR2 is YYDKDF in the germline V gene (reference sequence).

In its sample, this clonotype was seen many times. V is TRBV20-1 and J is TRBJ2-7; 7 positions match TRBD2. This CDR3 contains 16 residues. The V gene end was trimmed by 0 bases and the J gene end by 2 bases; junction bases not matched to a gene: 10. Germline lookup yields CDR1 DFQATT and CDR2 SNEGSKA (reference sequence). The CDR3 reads CSARDSTGTTAYEQYF. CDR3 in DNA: TGCAGTGCTAGAGATAGCACCGGGACTACCGCCTACGAGCAGTACTTC.

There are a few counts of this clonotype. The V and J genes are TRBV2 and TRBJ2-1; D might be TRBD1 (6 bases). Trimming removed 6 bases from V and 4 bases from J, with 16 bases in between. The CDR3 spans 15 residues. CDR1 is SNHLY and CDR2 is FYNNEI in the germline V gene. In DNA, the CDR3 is TGTGCCAGCAGCCTTGAGGGGGACGTATACAATGAGCAGTTCTTC. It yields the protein CASSLEGDVYNEQFF.

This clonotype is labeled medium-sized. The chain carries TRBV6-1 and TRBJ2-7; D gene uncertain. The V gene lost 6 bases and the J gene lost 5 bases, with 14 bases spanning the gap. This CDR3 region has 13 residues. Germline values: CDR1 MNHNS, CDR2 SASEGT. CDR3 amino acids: CASSRTGMDEQYF. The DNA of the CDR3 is TGTGCCAGCAGCCGGACCGGAATGGACGAGCAGTACTTC.

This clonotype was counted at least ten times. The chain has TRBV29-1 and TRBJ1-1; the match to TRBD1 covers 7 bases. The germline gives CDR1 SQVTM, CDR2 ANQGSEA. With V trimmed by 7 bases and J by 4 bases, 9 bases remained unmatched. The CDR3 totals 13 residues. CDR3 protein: CSAKKGTATEAFF. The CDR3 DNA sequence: TGCAGCGCAAAAAAGGGGACAGCCACTGAAGCTTTCTTT.

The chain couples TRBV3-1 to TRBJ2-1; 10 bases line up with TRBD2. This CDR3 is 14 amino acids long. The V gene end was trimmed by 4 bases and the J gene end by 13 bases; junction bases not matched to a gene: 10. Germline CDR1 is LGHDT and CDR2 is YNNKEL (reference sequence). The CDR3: CASSPPRAGGPQFF. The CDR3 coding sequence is TGTGCCAGCAGCCCTCCCCGAGCGGGGGGGCCTCAGTTCTTC.

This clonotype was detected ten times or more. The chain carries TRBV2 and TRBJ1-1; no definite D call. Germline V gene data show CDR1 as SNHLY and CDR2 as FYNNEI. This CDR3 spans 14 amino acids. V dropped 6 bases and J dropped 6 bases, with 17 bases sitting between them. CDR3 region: CASRGAERTAEAFF. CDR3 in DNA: TGTGCCAGCAGGGGTGCGGAGAGAACCGCTGAAGCTTTCTTT.

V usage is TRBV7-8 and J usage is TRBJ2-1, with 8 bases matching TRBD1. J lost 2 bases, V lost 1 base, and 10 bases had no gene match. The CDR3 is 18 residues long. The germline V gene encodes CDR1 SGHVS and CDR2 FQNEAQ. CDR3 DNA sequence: TGTGCCAGCAGCTTAGGAAGGATCCCAGGGGGCGCCTACAATGAGCAGTTCTTC. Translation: CASSLGRIPGGAYNEQFF.

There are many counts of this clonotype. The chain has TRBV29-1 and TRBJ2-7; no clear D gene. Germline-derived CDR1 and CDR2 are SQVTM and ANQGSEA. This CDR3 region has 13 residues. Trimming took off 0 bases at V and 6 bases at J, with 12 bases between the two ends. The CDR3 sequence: CSVEESAAGEQYF. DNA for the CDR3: TGCAGCGTTGAAGAATCGGCCGCCGGCGAGCAGTACTTC.

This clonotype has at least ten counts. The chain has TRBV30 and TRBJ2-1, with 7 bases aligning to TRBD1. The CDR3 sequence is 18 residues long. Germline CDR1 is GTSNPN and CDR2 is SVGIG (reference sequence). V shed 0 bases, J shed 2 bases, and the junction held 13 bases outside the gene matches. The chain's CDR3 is CAWSVFSFGQAAYNEQFF. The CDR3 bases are TGTGCCTGGAGTGTTTTCTCGTTCGGACAGGCGGCCTACAATGAGCAGTTCTTC. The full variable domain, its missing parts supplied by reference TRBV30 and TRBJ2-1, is SQTIHQWPATLVQPVGSPLSLECTVEGTSNPNLYWYRQAAGRGLQLLFYSVGIGQISSEVPQNLSASRPQDRQFILSSKKLLLSDSGFYLCAWSVFSFGQAAYNEQFFGPGTRLTVL.

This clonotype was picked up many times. The CDR3 loop is CASSPEGQYNQPQHF. Written as DNA, the CDR3 is TGTGCCAGCAGCCCAGAGGGACAGTACAATCAGCCCCAGCATTTT. The chain is built from TRBV11-2 and TRBJ1-5; 7 positions agree with TRBD1. Germline-derived CDR1 and CDR2 are SGHAT and FQNNGV. V gave up 5 bases and J gave up 3 bases; unmatched junction bases: 7. CDR3 size: 15 residues.